This T cell receptor beta chain was identified in a study of OX40 agonist ivuxolimab in advanced cancers. This clone has only a few counts. The CDR3 covers 13 residues. V lost 4 bases, J lost 0 bases, and 6 bases lay in between. Germline V gene sequence: CDR1 MNHEY, CDR2 SMNVEV (reference sequence). Here immunoSEQ multiplex PCR was the method, and the copy in TCRdb shows in-frame clones only, minus some. This repertoire shows tens of thousands of clones, roughly 80% found once; its top ten account for roughly 4.5%. The source material was CD4+ or CD8+ T cells sorted from blood, sampled in a trial of the OX40 agonist ivuxolimab. This TCR came from an adult with an advanced solid tumor such as melanoma, head and neck, liver or kidney cancer. The gene calls are TRBV27 and TRBJ1-1; D uncertain. CDR3 residues: CASSSLLNTEAFF. DNA for the CDR3: TGTGCCAGCAGTTCACTCCTGAACACTGAAGCTTTCTTT.